Below are 13 T cell receptor beta chains sequenced from a single sample in a study of blood T cell repertoires in COVID-19. Using immunoSEQ multiplex PCR, the repertoire was profiled, and TCRdb retains in-frame clones only, with some absent. The sample includes approximately 210,000 clones, around four fifths of them seen just once. Sample: peripheral blood. The receptors originated from a man aged 60 to 75 with COVID-19, enrolled during active disease.

This chain uses TRBV2 with TRBJ2-7; a weak D match, TRBD1 (6 bases). Germline CDR1 SNHLY, CDR2 FYNNEI. V dropped 2 bases and J dropped 2 bases, with 16 bases sitting between them. The CDR3 is 16 residues long. The CDR3 nucleotides read TGTGCCAGCAGTGAACTCATAGGACAGTTACCCTACGAGCAGTACTTC. Translated, it gives CASSELIGQLPYEQYF.

The chain links TRBV4-1 to TRBJ1-6; 7 nucleotides line up with TRBD1. The CDR3 runs 16 residues. The trim removed 3 bases at V and 4 bases at J, leaving 6 bases unmatched. The germline gives CDR1 MGHRA, CDR2 YSYEKL. The CDR3 loop reads CASSQSGDSYNSPLHF. For the CDR3, the DNA is TGCGCCAGCAGCCAGTCGGGGGACAGTTATAATTCACCCCTCCACTTT.

The chain has TRBV25-1 and TRBJ1-1; 7 bases are shared with TRBD1. The length of the CDR3 is 14 residues. V trimming: 8 bases; J trimming: 10 bases; junction bases outside the gene matches: 16. Germline CDR1 and CDR2: MGHDK and SYGVNS. CDR3 coding DNA: TGTGCCAGCGGCCCCCCCCTAGGGGGCGAGGGAGCTTTCTTT. This codes for CASGPPLGGEGAFF.

V is TRBV28 and J is TRBJ1-1; no definite D call. This CDR3 is built from 15 residues. The V gene lost 2 bases and the J gene lost 2 bases, with 12 bases spanning the gap. CDR1 is MDHEN and CDR2 is SYDVKM in the germline V gene. CDR3 amino acids: CASSLRWEANTEAFF. CDR3 in DNA: TGTGCCAGCAGTTTACGATGGGAGGCAAACACTGAAGCTTTCTTT.

V and J are TRBV5-8 and TRBJ1-6, with D possibly being TRBD1 (6 bases). Germline V gene data show CDR1 as SGHTS and CDR2 as YDEGEE. Trimming removed 0 bases from V and 0 bases from J, with 13 bases in between. This CDR3 has 18 amino acids. The CDR3 DNA is TGTGCCAGCAGCTTGGCCTGGGGGCGAAGCTCCTATAATTCACCCCTCCACTTT. It yields the protein CASSLAWGRSSYNSPLHF.

The rearrangement links TRBV11-3 to TRBJ2-1; 10 bases match TRBD1. The junction had 9 bases not matched to a gene; V was cut back by 5 bases and J by 5 bases. CDR1 and CDR2 (germline): SGHNT, YENEEA. The CDR3 consists of 16 residues. As DNA, the CDR3 is TGTGCCAGCAGCCCCCAGCCGGGACAGGGGAACAATGAGCAGTTCTTC. Translating gives CASSPQPGQGNNEQFF. The full variable domain, completed using reference TRBV11-3 and TRBJ2-1, is EAGVVQSPRYKIIEKKQPVAFWCNPISGHNTLYWYLQNLGQGPELLIRYENEEAVDDSQLPKDRFSAERLKGVDSTLKIQPAELGDSAVYLCASSPQPGQGNNEQFFGPGTRLTVL.

This clone has more than one count but fewer than ten. The chain couples TRBV10-3 to TRBJ1-5, with 7 bases identical to TRBD1. The germline V gene encodes CDR1 ENHRY and CDR2 SYGVKD. This CDR3 comprises 16 residues. J was trimmed by 4 bases and V by 0 bases; bases with no gene match: 6. The CDR3 DNA sequence: TGTGCCATCAGTGAGTCTGGGCCAGGGGGTAATCAGCCCCAGCATTTT. Protein product: CAISESGPGGNQPQHF.

The CDR3: CASSTPPGTGNGANVLTF. Written as DNA, the CDR3 is TGCGCCAGCAGCACCCCTCCCGGGACAGGGAACGGGGCCAACGTCCTGACTTTC. This chain connects TRBV5-1 to TRBJ2-6; 9 bases match TRBD1. The CDR3 is 18 residues long. CDR1 is SGHRS, CDR2 YFSETQ, per germline. Trimming cost V 4 bases and J 4 bases; bases outside gene matches: 12.

The rearrangement uses TRBV28 and TRBJ1-1; D remains unclear. Trimming stripped 4 bases from V and 1 base from J, with 13 bases between. CDR3 length: 15 residues. Germline V CDR1 and CDR2: MDHEN, SYDVKM. The CDR3 here is CASSSLLPGNTEAFF. CDR3 sequence (DNA): TGTGCCAGCAGTTCCCTCCTACCGGGGAACACTGAAGCTTTCTTT.

The J gene is TRBJ2-7, the V gene TRBV11-3; no clear D. Germline V gives CDR1 SGHNT, CDR2 YENEEA. The CDR3 has 15 residues. V dropped 1 base and J dropped 2 bases, with 12 bases sitting between them. The CDR3 coding sequence is TGTGCCAGCAGCTTAGGGGCAGGCCTACCCTACGAGCAGTACTTC. Residues: CASSLGAGLPYEQYF.

This clone is a singleton in its sample. This CDR3 is also generated by other DNA sequences in the sample. The chain joins TRBV7-8 to TRBJ1-2, with D possibly being TRBD1 (6 bases). Trimming cost V 3 bases and J 3 bases, with 11 bases left between them. The germline V gene has CDR1 SGHVS and CDR2 FQNEAQ. The CDR3 loop spans 14 amino acids. CDR3 DNA: TGTGCCAGCAGCTTGGCCGGGACACACTATGGCTACACCTTC. The encoded protein is CASSLAGTHYGYTF.

This chain connects TRBV3-1 (or the pseudogene TRBV3-2) to TRBJ1-2, with 7 nucleotides matching TRBD1. The ends lost 4 bases at V and 0 bases at J; junction bases unmatched: 2. CDR3 length: 14 amino acids. Germline V gives CDR1 LGHDT, CDR2 YNNKEL (reference sequence). CDR3 protein: CASSRQGANYGYTF. The CDR3 DNA is TGTGCCAGCAGCCGACAGGGCGCTAACTATGGCTACACCTTC.

This clone occurred once. The rearrangement links TRBV11-2 to TRBJ1-1; the D is unclear. Germline lookup yields CDR1 SGHAT and CDR2 FQNNGV. There are 11 residues in the CDR3. The V and J ends lost 3 bases and 7 bases respectively, with 6 bases between them. CDR3 sequence: CASSLPGEAFF. In DNA form, the CDR3 reads TGTGCCAGCAGCTTGCCGGGTGAAGCTTTCTTT.